What follows are 5 T cell receptor beta chains derived from one specimen sequenced in a study of metastatic and nonmetastatic thyroid tumors. TCRdb re-processed the PCR reads through MiXCR. The table includes 25,000 to 35,000 clones, 16% detected once. None of the patients had undergone any treatment ahead of thyroid surgery. Sequencing was performed on blood. The receptors shown here come from a female donor with papillary thyroid cancer or a benign thyroid nodule (not recorded which). Some clones in this sample may be carry-over from other donors' samples.

Only one count was recorded for this clone. Sequence at one end of the junction differs from germline and may be a read error. The V call is TRBV7-7, the J call TRBJ2-2, with D perhaps being TRBD1 or TRBD2 (5 bases each). This CDR3 is built from 15 residues. Germline V lookup: CDR1 SSHAT, CDR2 FNYEAQ (reference sequence). The CDR3: CASSLQGPNTWELFF. The CDR3 nucleotides read TGTGCCAGCAGCTTACAGGGACCTAACACCTGGGAGCTGTTTTTT.

The V call is TRBV6-2 or TRBV6-3, the J call TRBJ2-2, with 10 bases identical to TRBD2. Germline V gives CDR1 MNHEY, CDR2 SVGEGT. This CDR3 has 16 residues. After removal of 5 bases from V and 6 bases from J, the junction contained 9 bases not matched to a gene. CDR3 DNA sequence: TGTGCCAGCAGTCCAGGACTAGCGGTTCTTCCCGGGGAGCTGTTTTTT. Protein sequence: CASSPGLAVLPGELFF.

This clone has ten or more counts. The genes are TRBV24-1 and TRBJ2-4; the match to TRBD2 covers 9 bases. V shed 3 bases, J shed 4 bases, and the junction held 3 bases outside the gene matches. Germline V gene sequence: CDR1 KGHDR, CDR2 SFDVKD. The CDR3 has 15 residues. The CDR3 region has the DNA TGTGCCACCAGTGATCCGACTAGCGGTAAAAACATTCAGTACTTC. This codes for CATSDPTSGKNIQYF.

This clone was detected ten times or more. This rearrangement joins TRBV10-3 to TRBJ2-7; 9 nucleotides line up with TRBD2. Per the germline V gene, CDR1 is ENHRY and CDR2 is SYGVKD. V lost 3 bases to trimming and J lost 1 base; unmatched junction nucleotides: 4. The CDR3 totals 15 residues. The CDR3 loop reads CAISEHSGSSYEQYF. CDR3 nucleotide sequence: TGTGCCATCAGTGAACATAGCGGGAGTTCCTACGAGCAGTACTTC.

This clone appeared a few times. The V gene is TRBV6-1, the J gene TRBJ1-1; the D gene is possibly TRBD1 (5 bases). With 4 bases removed from V and 6 bases from J, the gap between germline ends came to 18 bases. CDR3 length: 15 residues. Germline V gives CDR1 MNHNS, CDR2 SASEGT. The CDR3 nucleotides are TGTGCCAGCAGTGGAAAATTAGGGGAAATCCCTGAAGCTTTCTTT. It yields the protein CASSGKLGEIPEAFF.